The 7 T cell receptor beta chains presented below share a single source sample, sequenced in a study of cytomegalovirus exposure and HLA in healthy donors. 13 Jbeta primers and 60 Vbeta primers were used for the PCR. Method: immunoSEQ multiplex PCR; TCRdb's copy keeps in-frame clones and lacks some. The data hold approximately 150,000 clones, with roughly 74% observed a single time. What was sequenced was PBMCs. The receptors originated from a woman aged 18-35 years in good health and CMV-seropositive.

This chain connects TRBV18 to TRBJ2-1; D may be TRBD1 (5 bases). The CDR3 is 13 amino acids. Germline CDR1 is KGHSH and CDR2 is LQKENI. With 3 bases removed from V and 7 bases from J, the gap between germline ends came to 10 bases. CDR3 sequence (DNA): TGTGCCAGCTCACCGCAGGGTATGAATGAGCAGTTCTTC. Amino acid sequence: CASSPQGMNEQFF. Full variable domain (outside the CDR3, taken from reference TRBV18 and TRBJ2-1): NAGVMQNPRHLVRRRGQEARLRCSPMKGHSHVYWYRQLPEEGLKFMVYLQKENIIDESGMPKERFSAEFPKEGPSILRIQQVVRGDSAAYFCASSPQGMNEQFFGPGTRLTVL.

The V call is TRBV6-6, the J call TRBJ1-2, with 10 nucleotides matching TRBD1. The CDR3 consists of 16 residues. Germline values: CDR1 MNHNY, CDR2 SVGAGI (reference sequence). J was trimmed by 8 bases and V by 6 bases; bases with no gene match: 15. The CDR3 loop is CASSPSPRQGAGGYTF. The CDR3 DNA reads TGTGCCAGCAGCCCCTCACCCCGACAGGGGGCTGGCGGCTACACCTTC.

The rearrangement joins TRBV7-8 to TRBJ1-1; TRBD1 matches at 11 bases. This CDR3 spans 14 amino acids. Germline CDR1 SGHVS, CDR2 FQNEAQ. V was clipped by 4 bases and J by 3 bases; unmatched bases: 1. The CDR3 DNA reads as TGTGCCAGCAGCTGGGGACAGGGGGACACTGAAGCTTTCTTT. Amino acid sequence: CASSWGQGDTEAFF.

This chain's CDR3 is CASSELQVIGDYTF. The CDR3, as DNA: TGTGCCAGCAGCGAGCTTCAAGTGATTGGTGACTACACCTTC. The rearrangement links TRBV2 to TRBJ1-2; no clear D. Trimming took 6 bases from V and 10 from J, leaving 21 bases between them. In germline, CDR1 is SNHLY, CDR2 FYNNEI. The CDR3 covers 14 residues.

The chain carries TRBV19 and TRBJ1-2; TRBD1 matches 9 bases. From germline, CDR1 is LNHDA and CDR2 SQIVND (reference sequence). This CDR3 comprises 16 residues. The J segment lost 7 bases and the V segment lost 3 bases, leaving 12 bases of the junction unmatched. The chain's CDR3 is CASSMITGGARGGYTF. The CDR3 region has the DNA TGTGCCAGTAGTATGATCACAGGGGGCGCACGTGGTGGCTACACCTTC.

This sequence joins TRBV7-8 and TRBJ1-2, with D perhaps TRBD1 (6 bases). CDR3 size: 15 residues. Germline assignment: CDR1 SGHVS and CDR2 FQNEAQ. Trimming took 2 bases from V and 4 from J, leaving 14 bases between them. CDR3 sequence: CASSLQGPQGYGYTF. DNA of the CDR3: TGTGCCAGCAGCTTACAGGGGCCCCAAGGCTATGGCTACACCTTC.

The chain carries TRBV4-1 and TRBJ1-1, with TRBD1 identical over 7 bases. The CDR3 spans 14 residues. CDR1 is MGHRA and CDR2 is YSYEKL in the germline V gene. Trimming cost V 3 bases and J 1 base; bases outside gene matches: 2. The CDR3 region has the DNA TGCGCCAGCAGCCAGGACAGGACGAACACTGAAGCTTTCTTT. Protein sequence: CASSQDRTNTEAFF.